The subject of this entry is one T cell receptor beta chain. This sample was taken from a study of blood T cell repertoires in COVID-19. Study at large: In each case, the material was cDNA or gDNA derived from T cells, B-cell-depleted T cells, or PBMCs.

Germline CDR1 is MDHEN and CDR2 is SYDVKM. V lost 8 bases to trimming and J lost 4 bases; unmatched junction nucleotides: 9. The CDR3 runs 14 residues. Generated by immunoSEQ multiplex PCR, the TCRdb table keeps only in-frame clones and is missing some. The sample gives 50,000 to 75,000 clones, roughly 89% of which show up once; roughly 8.6% is in the top ten. J is TRBJ1-2 and V is TRBV28; 8 bases fit TRBD1. The sequence was collected from a human donor in a cohort sampled during active COVID-19. Sequenced input: peripheral blood. CDR3 nucleotide sequence: TGTGCCAGCCGATCCAGGGGGCATGGCTATGGCTACACCTTC. This gives the protein CASRSRGHGYGYTF.